These 3 T cell receptor beta chains were sequenced from one sample in a study of shared clonotypes between healthy human individuals. Repertoires were generated with immunoSEQ multiplex PCR, while TCRdb's copy carries only in-frame clones and drops some. The sample carries around 2,000,000 clones, approximately 94% recorded once. Only CD45RO-negative cells positively selected for CCR7 counted as naive CD8 cells, so terminally differentiated effector memory CD45RA+ cells were excluded. The sequencing sample was made of naive CD8+ T cells sorted from blood. The receptors originated from a man between 18 and 29 years old in good health.

This chain joins TRBV5-6 and TRBJ2-3; D is undetermined. The germline V and J ends were trimmed by 1 base and 4 bases, with 16 bases remaining between them. CDR3 length: 16 amino acids. Per the germline V gene, CDR1 is SGHDT and CDR2 is YYEEEE. As DNA, the CDR3 is TGTGCCAGCAGCTTGAGGCAGGAAGGAGCATCAGATACGCAGTATTTT. The encoded protein is CASSLRQEGASDTQYF.

This clone was recorded a few times. CDR3 in DNA: TGTGCCAGCAGAACAGGGTTGGATTCACCCCTCCACTTT. Amino acid sequence: CASRTGLDSPLHF. This sequence joins TRBV11-2 and TRBJ1-6, with a weak D call TRBD1 (6 bases). Between the trimmed V and J ends, which lost 6 bases and 8 bases, there was a span of 11 bases. The V gene's germline CDR1 is SGHAT and CDR2 FQNNGV. CDR3 size: 13 residues. Full variable domain (missing parts from reference TRBV11-2 and TRBJ1-6): EAGVAQSPRYKIIEKRQSVAFWCNPISGHATLYWYQQILGQGPKLLIQFQNNGVVDDSQLPKDRFSAERLKGVDSTLKIQPAKLEDSAVYLCASRTGLDSPLHFGNGTRLTVT.

The J gene is TRBJ2-3, the V gene TRBV7-9; D uncertain. There are 13 residues in the CDR3. Germline V gene sequence: CDR1 SEHNR, CDR2 FQNEAQ (reference sequence). V was cut by 3 bases and J by 6 bases, with 10 bases left in between. CDR3 bases: TGTGCCAGCAGCTTCCCTGAAAGGGATACGCAGTATTTT. It specifies CASSFPERDTQYF.